This entry lists 29 T cell receptor beta chains sequenced from one sample in a study of blood T cell repertoires in COVID-19. Assay: immunoSEQ multiplex PCR; the TCRdb copy retains only in-frame clones and omits some. This table holds about 59,000 clones, roughly 88% found once. Source material: peripheral blood. Source of these receptors: an elderly woman with active COVID-19.

About this clone: The germline gene is not matched at one end of the junction; a read error may be the cause. The chain recombines TRBV7-7 with TRBJ2-5; 10 bases align to TRBD2. The CDR3 spans 15 residues. CDR1 SSHAT and CDR2 FNYEAQ come from the germline V gene (reference sequence). DNA for the CDR3: TGTGCTAGCAGCTTCCAGCGGGGGGGAGGAGAGACCCAGTACTTC. This gives the protein CASSFQRGGGETQYF.

This sequence joins TRBV6-2 or TRBV6-3 and TRBJ2-3; 7 bases map to TRBD2. This CDR3 contains 15 residues. Germline CDR1 is MNHEY and CDR2 is SVGEGT. Trimming took 1 base from V and 2 from J; bases not matched to a gene: 3. CDR3 sequence reads: CASSYWAGDTDTQYF. Written as DNA, the CDR3 is TGTGCCAGCAGTTACTGGGCGGGGGACACAGATACGCAGTATTTT.

The CDR3 reads CAWSKQGWEGYTF. The CDR3 DNA sequence: TGTGCCTGGAGTAAGCAGGGATGGGAAGGCTACACCTTC. J is TRBJ1-2 and V is TRBV30; D possibly corresponds to TRBD1 (5 bases). The V end lost 2 bases, the J end lost 8 bases, and 15 bases lay between the germline ends. This CDR3 has 13 residues. CDR1 is GTSNPN, CDR2 SVGIG, per germline (reference sequence). Full variable domain (remainder filled in from reference TRBV30 and TRBJ1-2): SQTIHQWPATLVQPVGSPLSLECTVEGTSNPNLYWYRQAAGRGLQLLFYSVGIGQISSEVPQNLSASRPQDRQFILSSKKLLLSDSGFYLCAWSKQGWEGYTFGSGTRLTVV.

The chain combines TRBV5-1 with TRBJ2-7; 9 bases line up with TRBD1. The CDR3 covers 14 residues. The germline gives CDR1 SGHRS, CDR2 YFSETQ. V lost 0 bases, J lost 4 bases, and 2 bases stayed unmatched. The CDR3 spells CASSLAGQGYEQYF. For the CDR3, the DNA is TGCGCCAGCAGCTTGGCGGGACAGGGTTACGAGCAGTACTTC.

The chain recombines TRBV10-3 with TRBJ2-1; D not resolved. Looked up from germline, CDR1 is ENHRY and CDR2 is SYGVKD. The germline V and J ends were trimmed by 3 bases and 5 bases, with 8 bases remaining between them. The CDR3 is 13 amino acids. The CDR3 loop reads CAISERGDNEQFF. The CDR3 DNA reads TGTGCCATCAGTGAACGCGGTGACAATGAGCAGTTCTTC.

This chain links TRBV7-2 with TRBJ2-7; no definite D call. CDR3 length: 13 amino acids. V shed 5 bases and J shed 0 bases, with 8 bases lying between them. Germline V gene lookup returns CDR1 SGHTA and CDR2 FQGNSA. This CDR3 reads CASSGRRSYEQYF. DNA of the CDR3: TGTGCCAGCAGCGGCCGCCGCTCCTACGAGCAGTACTTC.

The V gene is TRBV9, the J gene TRBJ2-3; the D is unclear. V was shortened by 0 bases and J by 6 bases, with 5 bases between the two germline ends. The CDR3 consists of 12 residues. Germline V CDR1 and CDR2: SGDLS, YYNGEE. Here the CDR3 reads CASSVDQDTQYF. In DNA, the CDR3 is TGTGCCAGCAGCGTAGATCAGGATACGCAGTATTTT.

CDR3 in amino acids: CASSLPSGGYSTDTQYF. Here the CDR3 DNA reads TGTGCCAGCAGCTTACCTAGCGGGGGGTATAGCACAGATACGCAGTATTTT. The rearrangement uses TRBV7-9 and TRBJ2-3; 11 nucleotides agree with TRBD2. With V trimmed by 2 bases and J by 0 bases, 4 bases remained unmatched. Germline loops: CDR1 SEHNR, CDR2 FQNEAQ (reference sequence). CDR3 length: 17 residues.

This rearrangement joins TRBV4-1 to TRBJ1-1, with D tentatively TRBD1 (6 bases). V dropped 4 bases and J dropped 4 bases, with 16 bases sitting between them. Looked up from germline, CDR1 is MGHRA and CDR2 is YSYEKL. The CDR3 covers 15 residues. CDR3 sequence: CASSPQQGGTTEAFF. CDR3 in DNA: TGCGCCAGCAGCCCCCAACAGGGAGGGACCACTGAAGCTTTCTTT.

This clone has a single count. The chain has TRBV21-1 and TRBJ2-1; the table's D call, TRBD2, was not checked against the DNA. TRBV21-1 is deemed a pseudogene. CDR3 size: 19 residues. The CDR3 DNA sequence: TGTGCCAGCAGCAAGAGCCTAGCGGGGGGCTCCCAACACTTAAATGAGCAGTTCTTC. As protein: CASSKSLAGGSQHLNEQFF.

The chain couples TRBV7-2 to TRBJ2-3, with 8 bases identical to TRBD1. The CDR3 has 16 residues. Germline V gene data show CDR1 as SGHTA and CDR2 as FQGNSA. The junction had 9 bases not matched to a gene; V was cut back by 5 bases and J by 2 bases. The DNA for the CDR3 is TGTGCCAGCAGCCTAGGGCCGGACAGGGTCACAGATACGCAGTATTTT. Amino acids: CASSLGPDRVTDTQYF.

The table lists this clone with a few counts. This chain joins TRBV24-1 and TRBJ1-2, with D tentatively TRBD1 (5 bases). Germline V gene sequence: CDR1 KGHDR, CDR2 SFDVKD. The V gene lost 4 bases and the J gene lost 8 bases, with 13 bases spanning the gap. The CDR3 totals 13 residues. The CDR3 region is CATSERGSSGYTF. The CDR3 DNA follows: TGTGCCACCAGTGAAAGGGGCTCCTCGGGCTACACCTTC.

This chain uses TRBV6-5 with TRBJ2-5; 7 bases align to TRBD2. V trimming: 6 bases; J trimming: 5 bases; junction bases outside the gene matches: 12. The CDR3 has 15 amino acids. The germline V gene encodes CDR1 MNHEY and CDR2 SVGAGI. CDR3 coding DNA: TGTGCCAGCAGGTTGAGGACGGGGGGTTCCGAGACCCAGTACTTC. Its protein product is CASRLRTGGSETQYF.

The chain uses TRBV15 and TRBJ2-5; D uncertain. V gave up 0 bases and J gave up 3 bases, with 8 bases separating them. The CDR3 covers 14 residues. Germline V lookup: CDR1 LNHNV, CDR2 YYDKDF (reference sequence). CDR3 DNA: TGTGCCACCAGCAGAGATAAGGCGGAAGAGACCCAGTACTTC. It codes for CATSRDKAEETQYF.

This chain links TRBV10-3 with TRBJ1-3, with D possibly being TRBD1 (5 bases). V was pared by 6 bases and J by 0 bases, with 9 bases between. This CDR3 has 14 amino acids. CDR1 and CDR2 from the germline V gene are ENHRY and SYGVKD. The CDR3 sequence: CAIRDIRSGNTIYF. The DNA for the CDR3 is TGTGCCATCAGGGACATTCGCTCTGGAAACACCATATATTTT.

V usage is TRBV2 and J usage is TRBJ1-5; D not resolved. The V gene's germline CDR1 is SNHLY and CDR2 FYNNEI. The CDR3 runs 15 residues. V dropped 0 bases and J dropped 2 bases, with 8 bases sitting between them. CDR3 amino acids: CASSEARTGNQPQHF. CDR3 DNA: TGTGCCAGCAGTGAAGCGCGAACAGGCAATCAGCCCCAGCATTTT.

The chain recombines TRBV10-2 with TRBJ1-5; unclear D gene. Trimming pared 11 bases from V and 0 bases from J, leaving 11 bases between. This CDR3 spans 13 amino acids. Per the germline V gene, CDR1 is WSHSY and CDR2 is SAAADI. CDR3 DNA: TGCGCCTCGAGGCACCTTAGCAATCAGCCCCAGCATTTT. Protein: CASRHLSNQPQHF.

CDR3 amino acids: CASSWSSGLPSYEQYF. In nucleotides, the CDR3 is TGTGCCAGCAGCTGGTCATCTGGGCTCCCCTCCTACGAGCAGTACTTC. This chain links TRBV7-2 with TRBJ2-7; D not resolved. Per the germline V gene, CDR1 is SGHTA and CDR2 is FQGNSA. V lost 4 bases and J lost 0, with 16 bases in between. This CDR3 contains 16 residues.

The rearrangement links TRBV6-5 to TRBJ2-2; 8 bases line up with TRBD2. This CDR3 is 14 amino acids long. V gave up 10 bases and J gave up 3 bases; unmatched junction bases: 7. CDR1 is MNHEY, CDR2 SVGAGI, per germline. The CDR3 region has the DNA TGTGCCACCAATCTAGCGGGCCACACCGGGGAGCTGTTTTTT. Translation: CATNLAGHTGELFF.

The V gene is TRBV4-2, the J gene TRBJ2-1; 8 positions match TRBD2. The CDR3 is 19 amino acids. Germline CDR1 is LGHNA and CDR2 is YNFKEQ. The V gene end was trimmed by 2 bases and the J gene end by 3 bases; junction bases not matched to a gene: 15. The CDR3 region is CASSQWPLASGGYYNEQFF. The DNA for the CDR3 is TGTGCCAGCAGCCAATGGCCCCTCGCCAGCGGGGGCTACTACAATGAGCAGTTCTTC.

The rearrangement links TRBV4-2 to TRBJ2-7, with TRBD2 matching 10 bases. The CDR3 has 18 amino acids. In germline, CDR1 is LGHNA, CDR2 YNFKEQ. Losses at the gene ends were 0 bases for V and 7 bases for J; bases not matched to a gene: 15. CDR3 sequence (DNA): TGTGCCAGCAGCCAAGATTGGGGAGCGGGGGGGTTGACCCGAGAGCAGTACTTC. Protein sequence: CASSQDWGAGGLTREQYF.

The J gene is TRBJ1-5, the V gene TRBV6-1, with a possible D match to TRBD1 (5 bases). Between the trimmed V and J ends, which lost 4 bases and 0 bases, there was a span of 13 bases. Per germline, CDR1 MNHNS and CDR2 SASEGT. This CDR3 has 16 residues. The CDR3 loop is CASSADRWGSNQPQHF. CDR3 DNA: TGTGCCAGCAGTGCAGACAGATGGGGTAGCAATCAGCCCCAGCATTTT.

The chain employs TRBV3-1 (or the pseudogene TRBV3-2) and TRBJ1-1; D possibly corresponds to TRBD1 (6 bases). The CDR3 covers 16 residues. The germline CDR1 and CDR2 sequences are LGHDT and YNNKEL (reference sequence). Trimming removed 0 bases at V and 1 base at J, with 12 bases between. The CDR3 nucleotides read TGTGCCAGCAGCCAAGAACGGGGGGCGGCGAACACTGAAGCTTTCTTT. It specifies CASSQERGAANTEAFF.

The chain joins TRBV7-9 to TRBJ1-5, with 10 bases matching TRBD1. Germline V gene sequence: CDR1 SEHNR, CDR2 FQNEAQ (reference sequence). This CDR3 has 14 amino acids. The trim removed 4 bases at V and 7 bases at J, leaving 4 bases unmatched. The CDR3 region is CASSSTGGYQPQHF. CDR3 nucleotides: TGTGCCAGCAGCTCGACAGGGGGCTACCAGCCCCAGCATTTT.

The J gene is TRBJ1-1, the V gene TRBV6-5; a weak D match, TRBD1 (5 bases). The CDR3 has 15 amino acids. CDR1 and CDR2 from the germline V gene are MNHEY and SVGAGI. V was shortened by 0 bases and J by 4 bases, with 12 bases between the two germline ends. The CDR3 here is CASSYSGGGGTEAFF. In DNA, the CDR3 is TGTGCCAGCAGTTACTCGGGGGGTGGGGGCACTGAAGCTTTCTTT.

V is TRBV9 and J is TRBJ1-4, with D unresolved. Germline-derived CDR1 and CDR2 are SGDLS and YYNGEE. The CDR3 spans 14 residues. The V end was cut by 0 bases, the J end by 8 bases, with 11 bases between. Written as DNA, the CDR3 is TGTGCCAGCAGCGTAGAAGGATCGGGGGAAAAACTGTTTTTT. Its translation is CASSVEGSGEKLFF. Based on the CDR3 plus reference TRBV9 and TRBJ1-4, the full variable domain is DSGVTQTPKHLITATGQRVTLRCSPRSGDLSVYWYQQSLDQGLQFLIQYYNGEERAKGNILERFSAQQFPDLHSELNLSSLELGDSALYFCASSVEGSGEKLFFGSGTQLSVL.

V is TRBV5-1 and J is TRBJ1-2, with D hard to call. The germline CDR1 and CDR2 sequences are SGHRS and YFSETQ. The CDR3 runs 13 residues. V was pared by 1 base and J by 4 bases, with 8 bases between. The CDR3 sequence is CASSLQSFYGYTF. In DNA, the CDR3 is TGCGCCAGCAGCTTGCAGTCCTTCTATGGCTACACCTTC.

As concerns this clone: Compared with germline, one end of the junction differs, possibly owing to a read error. The chain is built from TRBV7-7 and TRBJ2-5, with TRBD2 matching over 10 bases. The CDR3 covers 15 residues. The germline CDR1 and CDR2 sequences are SSHAT and FNYEAQ (reference sequence). CDR3 in amino acids: CASSLGGTSVETQYF. The DNA of the CDR3 is TGTGCTAGCAGCTTAGGGGGGACTAGCGTTGAGACCCAGTACTTC.

The rearrangement joins TRBV28 to TRBJ1-1; 7 bases map to TRBD1. J was trimmed by 6 bases and V by 4 bases; bases with no gene match: 11. This CDR3 spans 15 amino acids. Germline lookup yields CDR1 MDHEN and CDR2 SYDVKM. CDR3 residues: CASSSTPGQAAEAFF. The CDR3 region has the DNA TGTGCCAGCAGTTCTACCCCAGGACAGGCAGCTGAAGCTTTCTTT.